This record looks at one TCR beta chain sequence and its context. The data were taken from a study of OX40 agonist ivuxolimab in advanced cancers. The assay was immunoSEQ multiplex PCR, and TCRdb's table has in-frame clones only and misses some. The sample holds roughly 1,800 clones, less than 85% seen once. Germline-derived CDR1 and CDR2 are SNHLY and FYNNEI. CDR3 size: 15 residues. V gave up 6 bases and J gave up 0 bases; unmatched junction bases: 4. Systemic immunosuppression or autoimmune disease history was grounds to exclude patients. The receptor comes from an adult with an advanced solid tumor such as melanoma, head and neck, liver or kidney cancer. The sequences come from CD4+ or CD8+ T cells sorted from blood, collected in a trial of the OX40 agonist ivuxolimab. This sequence joins TRBV2 and TRBJ2-3; 9 nucleotides agree with TRBD1. The CDR3 bases are TGTGCCAGCAGCCCCGGGACAGGGAGCACAGATACGCAGTATTTT. This sequence encodes CASSPGTGSTDTQYF.